The clone carrying this TCR beta chain has a handful of counts. Antigen unknown. Germline loops: CDR1 LGHDT, CDR2 YNNKEL (reference sequence). The CDR3 extends over 16 amino acids. J lost 3 bases, V lost 4 bases, and 4 bases had no gene match. A library of TCRbeta sequences, prepared with unique molecular identifiers, was generated. TCRdb re-called the PCR reads through MiXCR, storing one row per CDR3 protein. Of around 200,000 distinct CDR3 sequences in the sample, approximately 11% are singletons; the top ten hold roughly 30%. The data were obtained in a study of T-cell reconstitution after alpha-beta-depleted transplantation in children. Study outcomes and limitations: Reports say that about two months after transplant, the alpha-beta T cells came out of several hundred graft clones that had expanded.

This TCR was sampled from a child less than two years old with acute myeloid leukemia, due to receive a stem cell transplant. This specimen consisted of PBMCs, obtained before TCRalphabeta/CD19-depleted stem cell transplant. The chain combines TRBV3-1 with TRBJ2-6; 9 nucleotides align to TRBD2. CDR3 DNA sequence: TGTGCCAGCAGCCGAGCGGGAGGAGGTGGGGCCAACGTCCTGACTTTC. This encodes CASSRAGGGGANVLTF.